Shown below are 10 T cell receptor beta chains from a single sample sequenced in a study of control samples from healthy donors and cancer patients. This table comes from immunoSEQ multiplex PCR, and its TCRdb copy is limited to in-frame clones, with some not included. The data show about 180,000 clones, with around 87% seen just once and about 1.4% held by the top ten. Sequenced input: blood. The receptors shown here come from a woman in her 50s in good health.

This chain uses TRBV4-2 with TRBJ2-1; D ambiguous. The CDR3 spans 14 residues. Per germline, CDR1 LGHNA and CDR2 YNFKEQ. V was pared by 0 bases and J by 5 bases, with 8 bases between. CDR3 protein: CASSQDFQDNEQFF. The CDR3 nucleotides are TGTGCCAGCAGCCAAGATTTCCAAGACAATGAGCAGTTCTTC.

The sample holds a few counts of this clone. The same CDR3 also results from other DNA sequences found in this sample. The chain joins TRBV12-3 or TRBV12-4 to TRBJ2-3; D remains ambiguous. CDR3 length: 13 amino acids. Deletions cut 3 bases from V and 1 base from J, with 5 bases between. CDR3 protein: CASSLTGTDTQYF. Here the CDR3 DNA reads TGTGCCAGCAGTTTGACTGGCACAGATACGCAGTATTTT.

This chain links TRBV7-9 with TRBJ2-1; possibly TRBD2 for D (7 bases). The CDR3 extends over 14 amino acids. Trimming removed 5 bases from V and 9 bases from J, with 17 bases in between. The germline V gene encodes CDR1 SEHNR and CDR2 FQNEAQ (reference sequence). The CDR3 spells CASSRGAGAGEQFF. CDR3 DNA: TGTGCCAGCAGCCGAGGGGCGGGGGCAGGTGAGCAGTTCTTC. The full variable domain, rest sourced from reference TRBV7-9 and TRBJ2-1, is DTGVSQNPRHKITKRGQNVTFRCDPISEHNRLYWYRQTLGQGPEFLTYFQNEAQLEKSRLLSDRFSAERPKGSFSTLEIQRTEQGDSAMYLCASSRGAGAGEQFFGPGTRLTVL.

V and J are TRBV6-6 and TRBJ1-3; D call uncertain. The germline V gene encodes CDR1 MNHNY and CDR2 SVGAGI (reference sequence). V gave up 5 bases and J gave up 4 bases, with 15 bases separating them. CDR3 length: 15 amino acids. In DNA, the CDR3 is TGTGCCAGCAGTCCTAATTTGAGTTCCGGAAACACCATATATTTT. Translating it yields CASSPNLSSGNTIYF.

The chain combines TRBV14 with TRBJ1-6; 8 nucleotides match TRBD1. There are 16 residues in the CDR3. V dropped 1 base and J dropped 8; count of bases not matched to a gene: 7. The V gene's germline CDR1 is SGHDN and CDR2 FVKESK. CDR3 in amino acids: CASSQVQGAFDSPLHF. Written as DNA, the CDR3 is TGTGCCAGCAGCCAAGTGCAGGGGGCTTTTGATTCACCCCTCCACTTT.

The rearrangement links TRBV6-4 to TRBJ2-1; 10 nucleotides align to TRBD2. The trim removed 6 bases at V and 9 bases at J, leaving 11 bases unmatched. The CDR3 has 15 residues. Germline CDR1 reads MRHNA; CDR2 reads SNTAGT. Here the CDR3 DNA reads TGTGCCAGCAGCGAGTCTAGCGGGAGTCTGAGTGAGCAGTTCTTC. Residues: CASSESSGSLSEQFF.

This clone has just a few counts. The chain links TRBV6-5 to TRBJ1-2; the D gene is possibly TRBD1 (5 bases). The V end was cut by 5 bases, the J end by 4 bases, with 11 bases between. Germline V gives CDR1 MNHEY, CDR2 SVGAGI. This CDR3 has 13 residues. CDR3 coding DNA: TGTGCCAGCAGTCGTGGGACTCTCTATGGCTACACCTTC. It encodes CASSRGTLYGYTF.

This clone was observed once. This chain connects TRBV27 to TRBJ2-5, with a tentative D call TRBD1 (6 bases). Trimming shortened V by 4 bases and J by 1 base, and 10 bases separated the two germline ends. The CDR3 sequence is 14 residues long. The germline CDR1 and CDR2 sequences are MNHEY and SMNVEV (reference sequence). The CDR3 loop reads CASSSYRVQETQYF. CDR3 DNA sequence: TGTGCCAGCAGTTCCTACAGGGTCCAAGAGACCCAGTACTTC.

The chain is built from TRBV29-1 and TRBJ1-2; the match to TRBD1 covers 7 bases. V lost 6 bases, J lost 0 bases, and 19 bases stayed unmatched. The germline gives CDR1 SQVTM, CDR2 ANQGSEA. The CDR3 loop spans 18 amino acids. The CDR3 DNA is TGCAGCGTCCCCGCTCTCCGACAGGGAATTTCCCCTAACTATGGCTACACCTTC. Residues: CSVPALRQGISPNYGYTF.

V and J are TRBV13 and TRBJ2-7; D is possibly TRBD1 (6 bases). Trimming cost V 5 bases and J 2 bases, with 16 bases left between them. Looked up from germline, CDR1 is PRHDT and CDR2 is FYEKMQ (reference sequence). There are 15 residues in the CDR3. For the CDR3, the DNA is TGTGCCAGCAGCCGTCGGGGACAATTAGCCTACGAGCAGTACTTC. It codes for CASSRRGQLAYEQYF.